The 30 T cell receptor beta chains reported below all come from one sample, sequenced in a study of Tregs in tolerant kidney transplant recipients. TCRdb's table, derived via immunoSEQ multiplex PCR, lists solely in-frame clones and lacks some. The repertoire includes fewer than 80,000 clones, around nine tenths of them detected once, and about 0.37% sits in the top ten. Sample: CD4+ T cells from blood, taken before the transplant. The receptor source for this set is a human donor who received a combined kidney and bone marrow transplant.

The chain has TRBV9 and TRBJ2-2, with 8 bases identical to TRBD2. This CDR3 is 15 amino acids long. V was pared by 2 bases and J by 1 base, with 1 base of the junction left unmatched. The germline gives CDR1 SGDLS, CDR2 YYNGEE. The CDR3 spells CASSVSGGNTGELFF. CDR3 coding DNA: TGTGCCAGCAGCGTCAGCGGGGGGAACACCGGGGAGCTGTTTTTT.

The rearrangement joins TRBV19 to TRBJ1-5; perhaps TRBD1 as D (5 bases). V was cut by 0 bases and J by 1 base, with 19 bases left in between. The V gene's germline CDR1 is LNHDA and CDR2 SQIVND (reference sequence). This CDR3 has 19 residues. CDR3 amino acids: CASSIDYFGGFRSNQPQHF. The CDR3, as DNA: TGTGCCAGTAGTATAGATTATTTTGGGGGGTTTCGAAGCAATCAGCCCCAGCATTTT.

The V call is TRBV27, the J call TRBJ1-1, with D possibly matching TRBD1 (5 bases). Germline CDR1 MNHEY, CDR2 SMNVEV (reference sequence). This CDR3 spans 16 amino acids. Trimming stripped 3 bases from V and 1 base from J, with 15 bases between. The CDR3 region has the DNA TGTGCCAGCAGTTTCACCCACGGGAGGGGGAACACTGAAGCTTTCTTT. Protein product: CASSFTHGRGNTEAFF.

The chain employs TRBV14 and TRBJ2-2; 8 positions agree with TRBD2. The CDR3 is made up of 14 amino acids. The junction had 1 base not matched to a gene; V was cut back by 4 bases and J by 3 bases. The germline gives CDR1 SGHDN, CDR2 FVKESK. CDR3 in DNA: TGTGCCAGCAGCCCGGGACTAGACACCGGGGAGCTGTTTTTT. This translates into CASSPGLDTGELFF.

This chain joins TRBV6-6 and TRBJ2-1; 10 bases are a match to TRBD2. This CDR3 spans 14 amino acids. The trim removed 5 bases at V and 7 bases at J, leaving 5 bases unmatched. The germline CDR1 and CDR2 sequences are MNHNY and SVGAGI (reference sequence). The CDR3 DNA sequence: TGTGCCAGCAGTGCCTCTAGCGGGAGAAATGAGCAGTTCTTC. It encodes CASSASSGRNEQFF.

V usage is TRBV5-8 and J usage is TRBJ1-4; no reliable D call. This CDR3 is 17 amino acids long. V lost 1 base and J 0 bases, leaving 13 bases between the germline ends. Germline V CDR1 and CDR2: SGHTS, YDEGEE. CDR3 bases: TGTGCCAGCAGCTTGAGGCTTCACAGCACAACTAATGAAAAACTGTTTTTT. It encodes CASSLRLHSTTNEKLFF.

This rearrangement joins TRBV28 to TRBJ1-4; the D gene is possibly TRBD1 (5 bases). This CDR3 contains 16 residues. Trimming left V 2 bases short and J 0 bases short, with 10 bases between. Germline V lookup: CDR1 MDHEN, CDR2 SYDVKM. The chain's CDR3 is CASSLAGPATNEKLFF. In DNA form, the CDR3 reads TGTGCCAGCAGTTTAGCAGGGCCTGCAACTAATGAAAAACTGTTTTTT.

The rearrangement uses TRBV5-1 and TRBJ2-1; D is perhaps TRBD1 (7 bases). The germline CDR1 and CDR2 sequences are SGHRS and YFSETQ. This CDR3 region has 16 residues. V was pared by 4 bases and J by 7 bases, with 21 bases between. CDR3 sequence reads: CASSGIRGDVGNEQFF. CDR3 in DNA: TGCGCCAGCAGCGGGATCAGGGGGGACGTGGGTAATGAGCAGTTCTTC.

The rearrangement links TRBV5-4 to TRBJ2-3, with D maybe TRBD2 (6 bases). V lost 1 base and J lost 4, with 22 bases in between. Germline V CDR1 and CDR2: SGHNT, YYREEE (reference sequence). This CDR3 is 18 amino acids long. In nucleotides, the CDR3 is TGTGCCAGCAGCTTGTCCCTCCACCATTGGGGGGAAGCAGATACGCAGTATTTT. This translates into CASSLSLHHWGEADTQYF.

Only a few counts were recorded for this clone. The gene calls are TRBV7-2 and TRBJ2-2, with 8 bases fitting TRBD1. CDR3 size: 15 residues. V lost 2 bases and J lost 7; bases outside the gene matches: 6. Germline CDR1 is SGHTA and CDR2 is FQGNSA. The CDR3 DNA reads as TGTGCCAGCAGCTTATCGGCAGGGGGCATCGGGGAGCTGTTTTTT. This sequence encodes CASSLSAGGIGELFF.

The CDR3 DNA reads as TGTGCCAGCAGCTTACAGGGGATTAACACCGGGGAGCTGTTTTTT. It yields the protein CASSLQGINTGELFF. V is TRBV7-8 and J is TRBJ2-2; D perhaps matches TRBD1 (6 bases). Germline V gene sequence: CDR1 SGHVS, CDR2 FQNEAQ. The CDR3 loop spans 15 amino acids. V lost 2 bases to trimming and J lost 2 bases, with 9 bases between them.

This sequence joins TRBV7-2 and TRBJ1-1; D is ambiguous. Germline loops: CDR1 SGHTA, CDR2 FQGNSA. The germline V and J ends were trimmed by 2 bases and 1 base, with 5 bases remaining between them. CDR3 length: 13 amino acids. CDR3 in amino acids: CASSLTQNTEAFF. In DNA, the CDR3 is TGTGCCAGCAGCTTAACTCAGAACACTGAAGCTTTCTTT.

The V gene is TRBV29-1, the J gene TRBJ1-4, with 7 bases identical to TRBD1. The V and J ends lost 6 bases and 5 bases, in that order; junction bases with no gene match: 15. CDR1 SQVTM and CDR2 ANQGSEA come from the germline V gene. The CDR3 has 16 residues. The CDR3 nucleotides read TGCAGCGTGACTTGGAAGGCAGGGGGTGTAAATGAAAAACTGTTTTTT. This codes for CSVTWKAGGVNEKLFF.

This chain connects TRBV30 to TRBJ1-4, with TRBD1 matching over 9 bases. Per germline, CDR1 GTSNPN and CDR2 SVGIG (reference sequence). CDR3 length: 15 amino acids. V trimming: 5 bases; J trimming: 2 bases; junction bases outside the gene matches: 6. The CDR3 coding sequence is TGTGCCTGGTCGACAGGGGGTAGGACTAATGAAAAACTGTTTTTT. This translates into CAWSTGGRTNEKLFF.

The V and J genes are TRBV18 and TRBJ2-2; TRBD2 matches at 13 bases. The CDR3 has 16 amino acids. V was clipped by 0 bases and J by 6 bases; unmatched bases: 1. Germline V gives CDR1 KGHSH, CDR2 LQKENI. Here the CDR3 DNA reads TGTGCCAGCTCACCACCAGGACTAGCGGGAGCCGGGGAGCTGTTTTTT. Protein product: CASSPPGLAGAGELFF. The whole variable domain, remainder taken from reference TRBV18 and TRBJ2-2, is NAGVMQNPRHLVRRRGQEARLRCSPMKGHSHVYWYRQLPEEGLKFMVYLQKENIIDESGMPKERFSAEFPKEGPSILRIQQVVRGDSAAYFCASSPPGLAGAGELFFGEGSRLTVL.

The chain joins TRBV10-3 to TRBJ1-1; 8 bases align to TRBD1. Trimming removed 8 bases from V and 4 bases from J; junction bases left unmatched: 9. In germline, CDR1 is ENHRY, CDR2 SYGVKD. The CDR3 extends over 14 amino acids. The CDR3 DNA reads TGTGCCATCGGACGACAGGGGCGGATCACTGAAGCTTTCTTT. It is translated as CAIGRQGRITEAFF.

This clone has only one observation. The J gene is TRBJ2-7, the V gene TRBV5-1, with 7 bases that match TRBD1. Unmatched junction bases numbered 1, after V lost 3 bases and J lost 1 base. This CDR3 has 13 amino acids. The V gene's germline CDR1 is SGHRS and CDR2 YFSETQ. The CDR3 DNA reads TGCGCCAGCAGCTCACAGGGGTCCTACGAGCAGTACTTC. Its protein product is CASSSQGSYEQYF.

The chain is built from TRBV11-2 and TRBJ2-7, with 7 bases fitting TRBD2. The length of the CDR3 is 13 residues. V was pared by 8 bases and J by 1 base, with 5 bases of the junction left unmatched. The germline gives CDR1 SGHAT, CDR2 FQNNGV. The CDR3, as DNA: TGTGCCAGCTCCGGGACTAAGTCCTACGAGCAGTACTTC. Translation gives CASSGTKSYEQYF.

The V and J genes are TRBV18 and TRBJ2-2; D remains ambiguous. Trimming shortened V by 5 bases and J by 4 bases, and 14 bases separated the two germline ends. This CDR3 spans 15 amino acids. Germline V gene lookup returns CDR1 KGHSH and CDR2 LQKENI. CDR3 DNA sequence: TGTGCCAGCTCATGGGCTCAGGCTCCCACCGGGGAGCTGTTTTTT. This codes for CASSWAQAPTGELFF.

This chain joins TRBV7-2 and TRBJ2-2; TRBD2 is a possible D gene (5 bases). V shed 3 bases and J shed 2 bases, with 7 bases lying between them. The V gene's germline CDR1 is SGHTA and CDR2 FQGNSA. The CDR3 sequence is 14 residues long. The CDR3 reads CASSFSGNTGELFF. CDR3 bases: TGTGCCAGCAGCTTTTCGGGAAACACCGGGGAGCTGTTTTTT.

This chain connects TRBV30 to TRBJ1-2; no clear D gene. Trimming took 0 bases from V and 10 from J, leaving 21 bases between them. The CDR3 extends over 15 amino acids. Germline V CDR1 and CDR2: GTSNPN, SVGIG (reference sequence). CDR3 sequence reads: CAWSVLGSGSKDYTF. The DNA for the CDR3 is TGTGCCTGGAGTGTACTTGGGTCGGGGAGTAAAGACTACACCTTC.

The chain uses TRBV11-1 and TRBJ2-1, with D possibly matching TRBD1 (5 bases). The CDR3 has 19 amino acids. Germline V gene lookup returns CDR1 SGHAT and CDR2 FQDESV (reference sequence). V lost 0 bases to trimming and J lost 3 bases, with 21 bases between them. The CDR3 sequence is CASSLAFSGAGKGYNEQFF. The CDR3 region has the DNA TGTGCCAGCAGCTTAGCTTTCAGTGGGGCAGGAAAAGGCTACAATGAGCAGTTCTTC. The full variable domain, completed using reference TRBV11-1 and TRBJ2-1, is EAEVAQSPRYKITEKSQAVAFWCDPISGHATLYWYRQILGQGPELLVQFQDESVVDDSQLPKDRFSAERLKGVDSTLKIQPAELGDSAMYLCASSLAFSGAGKGYNEQFFGPGTRLTVL.

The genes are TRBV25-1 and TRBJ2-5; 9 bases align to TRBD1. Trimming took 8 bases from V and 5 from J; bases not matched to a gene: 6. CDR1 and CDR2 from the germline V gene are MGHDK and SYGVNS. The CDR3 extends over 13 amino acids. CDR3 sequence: CASCTGGGETQYF. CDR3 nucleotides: TGTGCCAGCTGTACAGGGGGCGGGGAGACCCAGTACTTC.

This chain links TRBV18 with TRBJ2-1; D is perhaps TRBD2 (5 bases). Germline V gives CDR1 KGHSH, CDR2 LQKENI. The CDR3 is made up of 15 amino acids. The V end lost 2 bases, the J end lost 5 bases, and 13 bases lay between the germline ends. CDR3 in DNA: TGTGCCAGCTCACCAGGTACCGGGGTCAACAATGAGCAGTTCTTC. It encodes CASSPGTGVNNEQFF.

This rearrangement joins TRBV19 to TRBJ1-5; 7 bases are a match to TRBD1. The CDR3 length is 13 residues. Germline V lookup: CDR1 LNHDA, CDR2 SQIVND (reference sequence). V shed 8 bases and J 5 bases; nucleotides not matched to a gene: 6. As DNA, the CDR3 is TGTGCCAGTGCTGACAGGGCTCATCAGCCCCAGCATTTT. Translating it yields CASADRAHQPQHF.

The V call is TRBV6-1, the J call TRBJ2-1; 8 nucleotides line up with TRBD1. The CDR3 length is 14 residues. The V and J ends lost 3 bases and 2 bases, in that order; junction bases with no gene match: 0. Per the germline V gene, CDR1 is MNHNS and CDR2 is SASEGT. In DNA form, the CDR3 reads TGTGCCAGCAGTGAGGACAGGGCCTACAATGAGCAGTTCTTC. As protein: CASSEDRAYNEQFF.

The DNA for the CDR3 is TGCGCCAGCAGCTTCCGGACAGGGGGCACCTACGAGCAGTACTTC. Translation: CASSFRTGGTYEQYF. V usage is TRBV5-1 and J usage is TRBJ2-7; TRBD1 matches at 11 bases. Germline V gene sequence: CDR1 SGHRS, CDR2 YFSETQ. This CDR3 has 15 residues. With V trimmed by 2 bases and J by 2 bases, 3 bases remained unmatched.

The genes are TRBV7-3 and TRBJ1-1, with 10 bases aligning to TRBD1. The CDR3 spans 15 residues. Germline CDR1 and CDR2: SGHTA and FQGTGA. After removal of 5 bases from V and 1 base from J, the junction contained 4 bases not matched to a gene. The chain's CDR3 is CASSRTGGPNTEAFF. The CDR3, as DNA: TGTGCCAGCAGCCGGACAGGGGGACCGAACACTGAAGCTTTCTTT.

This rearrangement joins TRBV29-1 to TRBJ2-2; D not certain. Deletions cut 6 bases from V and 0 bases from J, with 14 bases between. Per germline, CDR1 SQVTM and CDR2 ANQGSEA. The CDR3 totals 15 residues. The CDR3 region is CSVPGSPANTGELFF. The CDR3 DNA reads TGCAGCGTCCCTGGTAGCCCCGCGAACACCGGGGAGCTGTTTTTT.

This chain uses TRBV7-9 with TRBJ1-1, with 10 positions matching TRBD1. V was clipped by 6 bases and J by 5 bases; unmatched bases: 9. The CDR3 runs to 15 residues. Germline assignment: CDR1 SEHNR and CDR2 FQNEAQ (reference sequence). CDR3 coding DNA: TGTGCCAGCAGATGGGGGACAGGGGTTGAGACTGAAGCTTTCTTT. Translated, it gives CASRWGTGVETEAFF.